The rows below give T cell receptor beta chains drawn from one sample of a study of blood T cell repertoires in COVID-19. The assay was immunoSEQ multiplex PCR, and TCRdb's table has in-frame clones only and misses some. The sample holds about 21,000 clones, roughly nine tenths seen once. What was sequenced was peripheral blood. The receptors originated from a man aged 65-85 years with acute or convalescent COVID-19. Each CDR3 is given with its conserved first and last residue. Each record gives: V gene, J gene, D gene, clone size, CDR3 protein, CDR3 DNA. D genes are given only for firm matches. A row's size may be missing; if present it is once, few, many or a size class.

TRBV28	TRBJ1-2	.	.	CASSLAGIYGYTF	TGTGCCAGCAGTTTAGCAGGTATCTATGGCTACACCTTC
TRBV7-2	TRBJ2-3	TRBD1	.	CASSLGTGAGDTQYF	TGTGCCAGCAGCTTAGGGACAGGGGCCGGAGATACGCAGTATTTT
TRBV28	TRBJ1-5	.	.	CASSLLLQGRGQPQHF	TGTGCCAGCAGTTTATTACTCCAGGGGCGAGGTCAGCCCCAGCATTTT
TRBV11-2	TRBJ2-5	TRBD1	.	CATRTGVNQETQYF	TGTGCCACCCGGACAGGGGTCAACCAAGAGACCCAGTACTTC
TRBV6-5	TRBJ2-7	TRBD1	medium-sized	CASSYSTGGIYEQYF	TGTGCCAGCAGTTACTCGACAGGGGGGATCTACGAGCAGTACTTC
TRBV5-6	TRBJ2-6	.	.	CASTPSRSSGANVLTF	TGTGCCAGCACCCCCTCGAGGTCCTCTGGGGCCAACGTCCTGACTTTC
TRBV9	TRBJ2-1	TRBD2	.	CASSPQGTSGREQFF	TGTGCCAGCAGCCCCCAGGGGACTAGCGGAAGGGAGCAGTTCTTC
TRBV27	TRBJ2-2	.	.	CASSLRAANTGELFF	TGTGCCAGCAGTTTGCGAGCGGCGAACACCGGGGAGCTGTTTTTT
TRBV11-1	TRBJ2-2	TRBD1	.	CASSRIGTGDTGELFF	TGTGCCAGCAGCCGCATAGGGACAGGGGACACCGGGGAGCTGTTTTTT
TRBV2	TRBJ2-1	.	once	CASIISGRVQFF	TGTGCCAGCATAATTAGCGGTAGGGTGCAGTTCTTC
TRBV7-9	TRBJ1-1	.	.	CASSSRFGVEGNTEAFF	TGTGCCAGCAGCTCCCGTTTCGGGGTCGAGGGGAACACTGAAGCTTTCTTT
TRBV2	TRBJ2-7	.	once	CATDGEGSYEQYF	TGTGCCACAGACGGTGAGGGTTCCTACGAGCAGTACTTC
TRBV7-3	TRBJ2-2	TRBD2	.	CASSLGRGRGNTGELFF	TGTGCCAGCAGCTTAGGACGGGGGAGGGGCAACACCGGGGAGCTGTTTTTT
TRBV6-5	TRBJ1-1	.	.	CASSYSGGNGAFF	TGTGCCAGCAGTTACTCCGGGGGTAATGGAGCTTTCTTT
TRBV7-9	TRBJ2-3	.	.	CASSLSSYGTDTQYF	TGTGCCAGCAGCTTATCTAGTTATGGCACAGATACGCAGTATTTT